This passage covers 14 T cell receptor beta chains from one sample sequenced in a study of blood T cell repertoires in COVID-19. Repertoires were generated with immunoSEQ multiplex PCR, while TCRdb's copy carries only in-frame clones and drops some. Among tens of thousands of clones listed, 85% to 90% were seen once. Input material: peripheral blood. Every receptor here comes from a woman aged 55 to 70 with active COVID-19.

This rearrangement joins TRBV10-3 to TRBJ2-7, with D possibly being TRBD2 (6 bases). This CDR3 comprises 16 residues. Germline CDR1 ENHRY, CDR2 SYGVKD. Trimming took off 2 bases at V and 0 bases at J, with 14 bases between the two ends. Here the CDR3 DNA reads TGTGCCATCAGTGAGAGAATAGCGGACCTCTCCTACGAGCAGTACTTC. Translation: CAISERIADLSYEQYF.

The chain joins TRBV7-9 to TRBJ2-3, with 14 bases lining up with TRBD2. This CDR3 region has 18 residues. The germline V gene has CDR1 SEHNR and CDR2 FQNEAQ (reference sequence). V lost 5 bases, J lost 8 bases, and 15 bases stayed unmatched. The CDR3 nucleotides read TGTGCCAGCAGCGCTCCCGGGACTAGCGGGGGCCGACATTTTACGCAGTATTTT. Protein product: CASSAPGTSGGRHFTQYF.

V gene TRBV7-3 combines with J gene TRBJ1-4; TRBD1 might be the D (5 bases). Germline V lookup: CDR1 SGHTA, CDR2 FQGTGA. V lost 2 bases and J 8 bases, leaving 15 bases between the germline ends. The CDR3 spans 15 residues. In DNA, the CDR3 is TGTGCCAGCAGCTTAGGGCCAGGGAAGTGGGAAAAACTGTTTTTT. This sequence encodes CASSLGPGKWEKLFF.

This clone was detected only once. The V gene is TRBV2, the J gene TRBJ2-5; 9 bases agree with TRBD2. With V trimmed by 6 bases and J by 5 bases, 4 bases remained unmatched. Germline V gene sequence: CDR1 SNHLY, CDR2 FYNNEI. CDR3 size: 13 residues. CDR3 in DNA: TGTGCCAGCAGAAGAACTAGCGGGGAGACCCAGTACTTC. It is translated as CASRRTSGETQYF.

The V gene is TRBV10-3, the J gene TRBJ1-2; TRBD1 aligns across 10 bases. The V segment lost 4 bases and the J segment 11 bases; nucleotides outside the gene matches: 4. Per germline, CDR1 ENHRY and CDR2 SYGVKD. The CDR3 totals 12 residues. This CDR3 reads CAISGWDRGYTF. CDR3 DNA sequence: TGTGCCATCAGTGGGTGGGACAGGGGATACACCTTC.

This clone was counted between two and nine times. The chain couples TRBV2 to TRBJ1-5; 7 bases align to TRBD1. The CDR3 length is 13 residues. V trimming: 6 bases; J trimming: 5 bases; junction bases outside the gene matches: 4. Germline CDR1 is SNHLY and CDR2 is FYNNEI. DNA of the CDR3: TGTGCCAGCAGGGGACAGTTATATCAGCCCCAGCATTTT. Protein sequence: CASRGQLYQPQHF.

The J gene is TRBJ1-5, the V gene TRBV6-2 or TRBV6-3; D gene unclear. Looked up from germline, CDR1 is MNHEY and CDR2 is SVGEGT. The CDR3 loop spans 15 amino acids. V gave up 0 bases and J gave up 2 bases, with 8 bases separating them. CDR3 residues: CASSYSTEGNQPQHF. In DNA, the CDR3 is TGTGCCAGCAGTTACTCTACCGAGGGCAATCAGCCCCAGCATTTT.

The chain links TRBV7-9 to TRBJ1-6, with unresolved D. Trimming cost V 4 bases and J 5 bases, with 9 bases left between them. Germline-derived CDR1 and CDR2 are SEHNR and FQNEAQ (reference sequence). This CDR3 spans 14 amino acids. The CDR3 loop reads CASSSEFHNSPLHF. CDR3 DNA: TGTGCCAGCAGCTCGGAGTTTCATAATTCACCCCTCCACTTT.

The chain has TRBV5-1 and TRBJ2-5; maybe TRBD1 (5 bases). Between the trimmed V and J ends, which lost 2 bases and 2 bases, there was a span of 10 bases. CDR1 SGHRS and CDR2 YFSETQ come from the germline V gene. This CDR3 is built from 14 residues. The CDR3 spells CASSFVTGQETQYF. CDR3 in DNA: TGCGCCAGCAGCTTTGTAACAGGTCAAGAGACCCAGTACTTC.

The chain has TRBV5-5 and TRBJ1-2, with D tentatively TRBD1 (6 bases). Germline V lookup: CDR1 SGHKS, CDR2 YYEKEE (reference sequence). V lost 4 bases, J lost 2 bases, and 12 bases lay in between. This CDR3 has 14 residues. DNA for the CDR3: TGTGCCAGCAGCCGAGACAGGCTAAACTATGGCTACACCTTC. Residues: CASSRDRLNYGYTF.

The V and J genes are TRBV19 and TRBJ2-1; TRBD2 matches 14 bases. With V trimmed by 7 bases and J by 10 bases, 9 bases remained unmatched. From germline, CDR1 is LNHDA and CDR2 SQIVND (reference sequence). The CDR3 runs to 15 residues. Here the CDR3 reads CASKTGLAGVREQFF. The CDR3 DNA sequence: TGTGCCAGTAAAACGGGACTAGCGGGAGTAAGAGAGCAGTTCTTC.

V gene TRBV5-1 combines with J gene TRBJ2-3; D may be TRBD2 (5 bases). V dropped 0 bases and J dropped 0 bases, with 8 bases sitting between them. This CDR3 region has 15 residues. Germline CDR1 reads SGHRS; CDR2 reads YFSETQ. The CDR3 region is CASSLAQRSTDTQYF. The CDR3 coding sequence is TGCGCCAGCAGCTTGGCACAGCGGAGCACAGATACGCAGTATTTT. Together with reference TRBV5-1 and TRBJ2-3, the CDR3 gives the full variable domain: KAGVTQTPRYLIKTRGQQVTLSCSPISGHRSVSWYQQTPGQGLQFLFEYFSETQRNKGNFPGRFSGRQFSNSRSEMNVSTLELGDSALYLCASSLAQRSTDTQYFGPGTRLTVL.

V usage is TRBV2 and J usage is TRBJ1-6; no clear D. The CDR3 has 14 amino acids. Germline values: CDR1 SNHLY, CDR2 FYNNEI. Trimming shortened V by 3 bases and J by 0 bases, and 3 bases separated the two germline ends. CDR3 sequence (DNA): TGTGCCAGCAGTGATAACTCCTATAATTCACCCCTCCACTTT. It translates to CASSDNSYNSPLHF.

The chain employs TRBV11-2 and TRBJ2-1; tentative D call: TRBD1 (6 bases). Trimming removed 5 bases from V and 0 bases from J, with 11 bases in between. The CDR3 consists of 15 residues. CDR1 is SGHAT and CDR2 is FQNNGV in the germline V gene. CDR3 DNA: TGTGCCAGCAGCCATGGACAGAGCTCCTACAATGAGCAGTTCTTC. It is translated as CASSHGQSSYNEQFF.